These 9 T cell receptor beta chains originate from one sample sequenced in a study of OX40 agonist ivuxolimab in advanced cancers. Sequencing used immunoSEQ multiplex PCR; TCRdb keeps in-frame clones, though not all of them. Among approximately 58,000 clones listed, 84% were seen once. The sequencing used CD4+ or CD8+ T cells sorted from blood, collected in a trial of the OX40 agonist ivuxolimab. These receptors were collected from an adult with an advanced solid tumor such as melanoma, head and neck, liver or kidney cancer.

V usage is TRBV5-1 and J usage is TRBJ2-3, with TRBD2 matching 8 bases. After removal of 0 bases from V and 3 bases from J, the junction contained 6 bases not matched to a gene. The CDR3 is 16 amino acids. Germline CDR1 SGHRS, CDR2 YFSETQ. The CDR3 DNA follows: TGCGCCAGCAGCTTGGAAGGACGGGAGGGTACAGATACGCAGTATTTT. It is translated as CASSLEGREGTDTQYF.

V and J are TRBV29-1 and TRBJ2-3; 9 bases line up with TRBD2. In germline, CDR1 is SQVTM, CDR2 ANQGSEA. The CDR3 is made up of 15 amino acids. V shed 1 base, J shed 4 bases, and the junction held 6 bases outside the gene matches. The CDR3 loop reads CSVEVTSGLPDTQYF. The DNA for the CDR3 is TGCAGCGTTGAAGTTACTAGCGGGCTACCAGATACGCAGTATTTT.

The chain links TRBV4-1 to TRBJ2-5, with TRBD1 matching over 7 bases. The V gene end was trimmed by 3 bases and the J gene end by 4 bases; junction bases not matched to a gene: 8. The CDR3 loop spans 15 amino acids. From germline, CDR1 is MGHRA and CDR2 YSYEKL. The CDR3 spells CASSQTGSSRETQYF. The CDR3 coding sequence is TGCGCCAGCAGCCAGACAGGGTCATCGAGAGAGACCCAGTACTTC.

The chain uses TRBV18 and TRBJ1-1, with TRBD1 matching over 8 bases. The CDR3 sequence is 14 residues long. Germline V gene sequence: CDR1 KGHSH, CDR2 LQKENI. The junction had 7 bases not matched to a gene; V was cut back by 3 bases and J by 7 bases. The CDR3: CASSPQGARVEAFF. The CDR3 DNA is TGTGCCAGCTCACCCCAGGGGGCGCGGGTTGAAGCTTTCTTT.

The chain combines TRBV27 with TRBJ1-2; a weak D match, TRBD1 (5 bases). CDR3 length: 12 amino acids. The germline CDR1 and CDR2 sequences are MNHEY and SMNVEV (reference sequence). V gave up 6 bases and J gave up 5 bases, with 10 bases separating them. The CDR3 here is CASSPRGYGYTF. The DNA for the CDR3 is TGTGCCAGCAGCCCGAGGGGTTATGGCTACACCTTC.

This clone was detected a few times. The DNA of the CDR3 is TGCAGCGTTGAAATAGCGGGAACCTACAATGAGCAGTTCTTC. This gives the protein CSVEIAGTYNEQFF. The chain links TRBV29-1 to TRBJ2-1, with TRBD2 matching over 8 bases. The ends lost 2 bases at V and 2 bases at J; junction bases unmatched: 2. The CDR3 is 14 residues long. The V gene's germline CDR1 is SQVTM and CDR2 ANQGSEA.

DNA of the CDR3: TGTGCCAGCTCACCACGGCAGGGTTCGATTGGGGATACGCAGTATTTT. As protein: CASSPRQGSIGDTQYF. The chain has TRBV18 and TRBJ2-3, with D possibly matching TRBD1 (5 bases). Trimming took 1 base from V and 6 from J, leaving 17 bases between them. Germline CDR1 is KGHSH and CDR2 is LQKENI. The CDR3 is 16 residues long.

The V gene is TRBV6-6, the J gene TRBJ2-2; D might be TRBD1 (5 bases). The germline V gene has CDR1 MNHNY and CDR2 SVGAGI (reference sequence). Trimming took off 4 bases at V and 4 bases at J, with 16 bases between the two ends. The CDR3 spans 16 residues. The CDR3 is CASSSLDSPFTGELFF. The DNA for the CDR3 is TGTGCCAGCAGTTCCCTCGACAGTCCCTTCACCGGGGAGCTGTTTTTT.

This clone was seen just once. The gene calls are TRBV19 and TRBJ1-6; 10 positions agree with TRBD1. The CDR3 runs to 17 residues. Germline CDR1 LNHDA, CDR2 SQIVND (reference sequence). Trimming removed 9 bases from V and 9 bases from J; junction bases left unmatched: 17. CDR3 residues: CASLDLSGTGVFSPLHF. The CDR3 DNA reads as TGTGCCAGCCTTGACCTGTCCGGGACAGGGGTTTTTTCACCCCTCCACTTT.